This T cell receptor (beta chain) emerged from a study of blood T cell repertoires in COVID-19. Some clones are missing from TCRdb's copy, which holds only in-frame ones; the method was immunoSEQ multiplex PCR. The repertoire includes 70,000 to 100,000 clones, more than 80% of them detected once, and about 16% sits in the top ten. V was clipped by 1 base and J by 5 bases; unmatched bases: 2. The CDR3 is 15 amino acids. Germline values: CDR1 SEHNR, CDR2 FQNEAQ (reference sequence). The sequence derives from an elderly woman with acute or convalescent COVID-19. This rearrangement joins TRBV7-9 to TRBJ2-1, with 10 bases aligning to TRBD1. The source material was peripheral blood. CDR3 bases: TGTGCCAGCAGCTTAGGGACAGGGGGTGACAATGAGCAGTTCTTC. This codes for CASSLGTGGDNEQFF.